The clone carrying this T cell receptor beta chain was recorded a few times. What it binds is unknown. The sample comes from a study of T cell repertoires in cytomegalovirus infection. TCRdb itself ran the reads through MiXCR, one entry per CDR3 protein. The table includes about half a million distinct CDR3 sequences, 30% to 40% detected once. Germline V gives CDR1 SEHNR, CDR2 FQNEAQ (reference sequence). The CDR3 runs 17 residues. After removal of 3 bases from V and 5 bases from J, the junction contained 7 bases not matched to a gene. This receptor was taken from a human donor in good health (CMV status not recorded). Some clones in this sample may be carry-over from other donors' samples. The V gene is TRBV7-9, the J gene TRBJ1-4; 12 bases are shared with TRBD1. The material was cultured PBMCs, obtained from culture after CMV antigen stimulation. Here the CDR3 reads CASSLLGTGGVNEKLFF. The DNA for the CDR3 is TGTGCCAGCAGCTTGCTGGGGACAGGGGGCGTGAATGAAAAACTGTTTTTT.